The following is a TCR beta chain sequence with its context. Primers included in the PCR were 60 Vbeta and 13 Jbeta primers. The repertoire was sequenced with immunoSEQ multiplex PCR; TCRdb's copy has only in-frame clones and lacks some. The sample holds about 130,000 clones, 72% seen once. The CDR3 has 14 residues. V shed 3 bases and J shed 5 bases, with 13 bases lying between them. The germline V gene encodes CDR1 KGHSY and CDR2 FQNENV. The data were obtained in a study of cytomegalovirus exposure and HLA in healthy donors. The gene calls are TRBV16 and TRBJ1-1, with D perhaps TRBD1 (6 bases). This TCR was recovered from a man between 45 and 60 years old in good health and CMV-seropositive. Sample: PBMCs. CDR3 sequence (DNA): TGTGCCAGCAGCCAGCAGGGGAAGGGGACTGAAGCTTTCTTT. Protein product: CASSQQGKGTEAFF.